The 28 T cell receptor beta chains given below trace back to one sample, sequenced in a study of T cell changes during pregnancy in multiple sclerosis. Assay: immunoSEQ multiplex PCR; the TCRdb copy retains only in-frame clones and omits some. The data show 70,000 or so clones, with 75% to 95% seen just once and approximately 0.44% held by the top ten. The specimen was CD4+ T cells from peripheral blood mononuclear cells, collected before pregnancy. The receptor source for this set is a female donor with multiple sclerosis, enrolled in a pregnancy study.

This clone was recorded once. The rearrangement uses TRBV30 and TRBJ1-1; D is undetermined. Germline CDR1 GTSNPN, CDR2 SVGIG (reference sequence). The V end lost 3 bases, the J end lost 7 bases, and 9 bases lay between the germline ends. The CDR3 has 11 amino acids. In DNA form, the CDR3 reads TGTGCCTGGAGGTCCGGAGTTGAAGCTTTCTTT. Encoded protein: CAWRSGVEAFF. The whole variable domain, remainder taken from reference TRBV30 and TRBJ1-1, is SQTIHQWPATLVQPVGSPLSLECTVEGTSNPNLYWYRQAAGRGLQLLFYSVGIGQISSEVPQNLSASRPQDRQFILSSKKLLLSDSGFYLCAWRSGVEAFFGQGTRLTVV.

The table lists this clone with many counts. The genes are TRBV7-3 and TRBJ1-1; 9 bases map to TRBD1. After removal of 3 bases from V and 2 bases from J, the junction contained 1 base not matched to a gene. Per germline, CDR1 SGHTA and CDR2 FQGTGA. The CDR3 loop spans 14 amino acids. CDR3 loop: CASSLTGGNTEAFF. CDR3 sequence (DNA): TGTGCCAGCAGCTTGACAGGGGGAAACACTGAAGCTTTCTTT.

The V and J genes are TRBV30 and TRBJ2-2, with 8 bases identical to TRBD2. This CDR3 has 15 residues. CDR1 is GTSNPN and CDR2 is SVGIG in the germline V gene (reference sequence). V trimming: 1 base; J trimming: 0 bases; junction bases outside the gene matches: 1. The CDR3 DNA reads TGTGCCTGGAGTGGAGCGGGGGCGAACACCGGGGAGCTGTTTTTT. Protein product: CAWSGAGANTGELFF. The full variable domain, with the rest looked up from reference TRBV30 and TRBJ2-2, is SQTIHQWPATLVQPVGSPLSLECTVEGTSNPNLYWYRQAAGRGLQLLFYSVGIGQISSEVPQNLSASRPQDRQFILSSKKLLLSDSGFYLCAWSGAGANTGELFFGEGSRLTVL.

V gene TRBV19 combines with J gene TRBJ1-2; D might be TRBD1 (5 bases). The V gene lost 5 bases and the J gene lost 4 bases, with 11 bases spanning the gap. CDR3 length equals 13 residues. Germline V CDR1 and CDR2: LNHDA, SQIVND (reference sequence). Here the CDR3 DNA reads TGTGCCAGTAGTCCGGCGGGGCTCTATGGCTACACCTTC. Translating gives CASSPAGLYGYTF.

This clone was counted a single time. The CDR3 sequence is CASSLRLAGTSSYNEQFF. For the CDR3, the DNA is TGTGCCAGCAGCTTAAGACTAGCGGGGACGTCCTCCTACAATGAGCAGTTCTTC. The rearrangement links TRBV7-2 to TRBJ2-1; 11 bases line up with TRBD2. Germline V gene data show CDR1 as SGHTA and CDR2 as FQGNSA. The CDR3 has 18 residues. Unmatched junction bases numbered 6, after V lost 2 bases and J lost 0 bases.

V gene TRBV2 combines with J gene TRBJ1-2, with 8 nucleotides matching TRBD1. The CDR3 covers 15 residues. With V trimmed by 3 bases and J by 6 bases, 9 bases remained unmatched. Germline V lookup: CDR1 SNHLY, CDR2 FYNNEI. The CDR3 DNA follows: TGTGCCAGCAGTGAGATCGGACAGGGACGTGATGGCTACACCTTC. Protein product: CASSEIGQGRDGYTF.

In nucleotides, the CDR3 is TGTGCCAGCAGCGTAGCCCCCGAGGGTGCTGGAAACACCATATATTTT. It specifies CASSVAPEGAGNTIYF. The chain is built from TRBV9 and TRBJ1-3; D unclear. The germline gives CDR1 SGDLS, CDR2 YYNGEE. V was pared by 0 bases and J by 2 bases, with 12 bases between. This CDR3 comprises 16 residues.

The CDR3 sequence: CSLRGTGGTDTQYF. The CDR3 nucleotides are TGCAGCCTTCGGGGGACAGGGGGCACAGATACGCAGTATTTT. The rearrangement uses TRBV29-1 and TRBJ2-3, with 10 bases aligning to TRBD1. Per the germline V gene, CDR1 is SQVTM and CDR2 is ANQGSEA. The J segment lost 1 base and the V segment lost 8 bases, leaving 6 bases of the junction unmatched. This CDR3 spans 14 amino acids.

The chain carries TRBV5-6 and TRBJ1-2; unclear D gene. With 6 bases removed from V and 7 bases from J, the gap between germline ends came to 16 bases. Germline lookup yields CDR1 SGHDT and CDR2 YYEEEE. The CDR3 covers 13 residues. The CDR3 DNA follows: TGTGCCAGCAATCTAGACGCGGCGGGTGGCTACACCTTC. Translating it yields CASNLDAAGGYTF.

The CDR3 sequence: CASPGTGAYEQYF. In DNA, the CDR3 is TGTGCCAGCCCCGGGACAGGGGCCTACGAGCAGTACTTC. This chain connects TRBV9 to TRBJ2-7; the match to TRBD1 covers 10 bases. The germline V gene encodes CDR1 SGDLS and CDR2 YYNGEE. Losses at the gene ends were 7 bases for V and 2 bases for J; bases not matched to a gene: 3. The CDR3 has 13 residues.

This clone was found once. V usage is TRBV9 and J usage is TRBJ2-5; 9 positions match TRBD2. This CDR3 is 15 amino acids long. The germline V gene has CDR1 SGDLS and CDR2 YYNGEE. With 0 bases clipped from V and 2 bases from J, the junction kept 2 bases outside the gene matches. In nucleotides, the CDR3 is TGTGCCAGCAGCGTAGCTGCGGGAGGGCAAGAGACCCAGTACTTC. Its protein product is CASSVAAGGQETQYF.

This rearrangement joins TRBV27 to TRBJ2-7; D might be TRBD2 (6 bases). This CDR3 is built from 14 residues. The germline gives CDR1 MNHEY, CDR2 SMNVEV (reference sequence). The V gene lost 3 bases and the J gene lost 5 bases, with 14 bases spanning the gap. The CDR3 sequence: CASSFGGGGNEQYF. The CDR3 DNA reads as TGTGCCAGCAGTTTCGGGGGAGGTGGAAACGAGCAGTACTTC.

This chain uses TRBV13 with TRBJ2-3; the match to TRBD2 covers 13 bases. V dropped 5 bases and J dropped 4; count of bases not matched to a gene: 6. The CDR3 length is 16 residues. Germline CDR1 is PRHDT and CDR2 is FYEKMQ (reference sequence). The CDR3: CASSVTLAGGADTQYF. Written as DNA, the CDR3 is TGTGCCAGCAGCGTCACACTAGCGGGGGGGGCAGATACGCAGTATTTT.

The V and J genes are TRBV19 and TRBJ2-3; tentative D call: TRBD2 (7 bases). The CDR3 totals 15 residues. Germline V gene lookup returns CDR1 LNHDA and CDR2 SQIVND (reference sequence). The V end was cut by 10 bases, the J end by 0 bases, with 17 bases between. The CDR3 sequence: CATGRSGASTDTQYF. The CDR3 nucleotides are TGTGCCACCGGGAGGTCAGGGGCGAGCACAGATACGCAGTATTTT.

The genes are TRBV28 and TRBJ2-5, with 10 positions matching TRBD2. V lost 2 bases and J lost 3; bases outside the gene matches: 3. Looked up from germline, CDR1 is MDHEN and CDR2 is SYDVKM. The CDR3 runs to 15 residues. CDR3 DNA: TGTGCCAGCAGTTTACCCGGGACTAGCGAAGAGACCCAGTACTTC. This sequence encodes CASSLPGTSEETQYF.

This chain joins TRBV4-2 and TRBJ2-7, with 13 bases fitting TRBD2. This CDR3 is 16 amino acids long. The germline CDR1 and CDR2 sequences are LGHNA and YNFKEQ. Unmatched junction bases numbered 9, after V lost 4 bases and J lost 6 bases. The CDR3 loop is CASSLGTSGISSEQYF. CDR3 nucleotide sequence: TGTGCCAGCAGCCTCGGGACTAGCGGGATATCGAGCGAGCAGTACTTC.

This sequence joins TRBV5-4 and TRBJ2-3; 13 nucleotides match TRBD2. The CDR3 loop spans 16 amino acids. V shed 4 bases and J 1 base; nucleotides not matched to a gene: 3. Germline V gene lookup returns CDR1 SGHNT and CDR2 YYREEE (reference sequence). Here the CDR3 reads CASSLGTSGGTDTQYF. DNA of the CDR3: TGTGCCAGCAGCCTTGGGACTAGCGGGGGCACAGATACGCAGTATTTT.

The chain is built from TRBV18 and TRBJ2-7; D gene ambiguous. V gave up 3 bases and J gave up 0 bases, with 9 bases separating them. The germline V gene has CDR1 KGHSH and CDR2 LQKENI. The CDR3 covers 14 residues. The CDR3 DNA reads as TGTGCCAGCTCACCCCAACAAGACTCCTACGAGCAGTACTTC. Its protein is CASSPQQDSYEQYF.

J is TRBJ1-5 and V is TRBV19, with D perhaps matching TRBD1 (6 bases). The V and J ends lost 3 bases and 0 bases respectively, with 9 bases between them. The CDR3 is 15 residues long. CDR1 and CDR2 (germline): LNHDA, SQIVND (reference sequence). CDR3 protein: CASSIRGASNQPQHF. CDR3 coding DNA: TGTGCCAGTAGTATTCGGGGGGCTAGCAATCAGCCCCAGCATTTT.

The J gene is TRBJ2-3, the V gene TRBV5-4; 13 bases line up with TRBD2. The CDR3 has 17 amino acids. Per the germline V gene, CDR1 is SGHNT and CDR2 is YYREEE (reference sequence). Trimming cost V 2 bases and J 5 bases; bases outside gene matches: 8. The CDR3 coding sequence is TGTGCCAGCAGCTTCAAACAACTAGCGGGAGGGCGAGATACGCAGTATTTT. Translating gives CASSFKQLAGGRDTQYF.

This sequence joins TRBV18 and TRBJ2-1, with 12 bases fitting TRBD2. J gave up 9 bases and V 0 bases, and 9 bases lay outside the gene matches. The CDR3 has 17 residues. From germline, CDR1 is KGHSH and CDR2 LQKENI. This chain's CDR3 is CASSPPSLAGGWGEQFF. For the CDR3, the DNA is TGTGCCAGCTCACCACCGTCTCTAGCGGGAGGGTGGGGTGAGCAGTTCTTC. Looking up the rest from reference TRBV18 and TRBJ2-1 gives the full variable domain: NAGVMQNPRHLVRRRGQEARLRCSPMKGHSHVYWYRQLPEEGLKFMVYLQKENIIDESGMPKERFSAEFPKEGPSILRIQQVVRGDSAAYFCASSPPSLAGGWGEQFFGPGTRLTVL.

The CDR3 region has the DNA TGTGCCAGCAGCTTAGATTCGAGAGAAGCTTTCTTT. Residues: CASSLDSREAFF. The V call is TRBV7-8, the J call TRBJ1-1; D unclear. CDR1 and CDR2 from the germline V gene are SGHVS and FQNEAQ. The CDR3 sequence is 12 residues long. V lost 1 base and J 8 bases, leaving 8 bases between the germline ends.

The chain has TRBV14 and TRBJ1-2; the match to TRBD1 covers 8 bases. With 5 bases clipped from V and 8 bases from J, the junction kept 4 bases outside the gene matches. The V gene's germline CDR1 is SGHDN and CDR2 FVKESK. The CDR3 extends over 12 amino acids. The DNA of the CDR3 is TGTGCCAGCAGCGTGACAGGGGCCGGCTACACCTTC. It specifies CASSVTGAGYTF. The full variable domain, its missing parts supplied by reference TRBV14 and TRBJ1-2, is EAGVTQFPSHSVIEKGQTVTLRCDPISGHDNLYWYRRVMGKEIKFLLHFVKESKQDESGMPNNRFLAERTGGTYSTLKVQPAELEDSGVYFCASSVTGAGYTFGSGTRLTVV.

The J gene is TRBJ2-7, the V gene TRBV29-1; the D gene is possibly TRBD1 (6 bases). Germline values: CDR1 SQVTM, CDR2 ANQGSEA. The CDR3 consists of 14 residues. V lost 5 bases and J lost 2, with 16 bases in between. The CDR3 reads CSVLDRSGTYEQYF. In DNA form, the CDR3 reads TGCAGCGTTCTCGACAGGTCTGGTACCTACGAGCAGTACTTC.

The V gene is TRBV11-1, the J gene TRBJ2-6; D ambiguous. The CDR3 has 16 residues. Germline V CDR1 and CDR2: SGHAT, FQDESV (reference sequence). Trimming left V 4 bases short and J 1 base short, with 11 bases between. The CDR3 DNA sequence: TGTGCCAGCAGCTCTTCACGGGTATCTGGGGCCAACGTCCTGACTTTC. Translated: CASSSSRVSGANVLTF.

The chain joins TRBV29-1 to TRBJ1-1; D possibly corresponds to TRBD1 (5 bases). This CDR3 spans 12 amino acids. Trimming took 6 bases from V and 1 from J, leaving 9 bases between them. The germline V gene encodes CDR1 SQVTM and CDR2 ANQGSEA. The CDR3 DNA is TGCAGCGTGGAGGGGCCGAACACTGAAGCTTTCTTT. Protein sequence: CSVEGPNTEAFF.

V is TRBV5-1 and J is TRBJ2-3, with TRBD2 as a possible D gene (5 bases). V was trimmed by 1 base and J by 5 bases, leaving 5 bases between them. Germline V gives CDR1 SGHRS, CDR2 YFSETQ. The CDR3 has 12 amino acids. DNA for the CDR3: TGCGCCAGCAGCTTGCGGGGAGATACGCAGTATTTT. Translating it yields CASSLRGDTQYF.

This clone came up once. The rearrangement joins TRBV30 to TRBJ1-1; 12 positions agree with TRBD1. Germline values: CDR1 GTSNPN, CDR2 SVGIG (reference sequence). The CDR3 runs 15 residues. V was pared by 4 bases and J by 6 bases, with 9 bases of the junction left unmatched. The CDR3 reads CAWKRDRGLSSEAFF. Here the CDR3 DNA reads TGTGCCTGGAAGCGGGACAGGGGGCTCTCCTCTGAAGCTTTCTTT.